This TCR beta chain was sequenced in a study of siplizumab effects on memory and regulatory T cells. Method: immunoSEQ multiplex PCR; TCRdb's copy keeps in-frame clones and lacks some. The table lists fewer than 120,000 clones, around 90% of them singletons, with around 1.3% in the top ten. Deletions cut 0 bases from V and 4 bases from J, with 14 bases between. The CDR3 has 16 residues. The germline V gene has CDR1 SGHVS and CDR2 FQNEAQ. The TCR was taken from a human donor in good health. Sequenced: CD4+ T cells sorted from blood. The chain combines TRBV7-8 with TRBJ2-3, with D hard to call. CDR3 in amino acids: CASSLANFLKADTQYF. CDR3 DNA sequence: TGTGCCAGCAGCTTAGCGAACTTTTTGAAGGCAGATACGCAGTATTTT.